The 7 T cell receptor beta chains given below trace back to one sample, sequenced in a study of blood T cell repertoires in COVID-19. Profiled with immunoSEQ multiplex PCR; TCRdb holds only in-frame clones, not every one. This table has some 300,000 clones, around 90% appearing once. The sample comprised peripheral blood. These receptors all come from a man between 18 and 35 years old with active or convalescent COVID-19.

The rearrangement uses TRBV7-9 and TRBJ2-7; D gene unclear. This CDR3 has 13 residues. Trimming shortened V by 5 bases and J by 3 bases, and 11 bases separated the two germline ends. Germline loops: CDR1 SEHNR, CDR2 FQNEAQ (reference sequence). The CDR3 DNA reads TGTGCCAGCAGCGGGCAGATTCTCTACGAGCAGTACTTC. It translates to CASSGQILYEQYF.

The chain employs TRBV5-1 and TRBJ2-2, with TRBD1 matching 8 bases. The CDR3 runs 15 residues. J gave up 2 bases and V 3 bases, and 3 bases lay outside the gene matches. Germline V gene lookup returns CDR1 SGHRS and CDR2 YFSETQ. The CDR3 reads CASSWQGANTGELFF. The CDR3 region has the DNA TGCGCCAGCAGCTGGCAGGGGGCCAACACCGGGGAGCTGTTTTTT.

Of note for this clone: Other DNA sequences in the sample encode the same CDR3. The V call is TRBV6-4, the J call TRBJ2-2; 9 positions agree with TRBD1. J gave up 1 base and V 0 bases, and 0 bases lay outside the gene matches. The CDR3 loop spans 16 amino acids. Germline assignment: CDR1 MRHNA and CDR2 SNTAGT. CDR3 nucleotide sequence: TGTGCCAGCAGTGACTCGGGACAGGGGAACACCGGGGAGCTGTTTTTT. Translating it yields CASSDSGQGNTGELFF.

The chain carries TRBV24-1 and TRBJ2-1, with 8 bases identical to TRBD1. Unmatched junction bases numbered 3, after V lost 3 bases and J lost 6 bases. This CDR3 is built from 14 residues. Germline CDR1 is KGHDR and CDR2 is SFDVKD. The CDR3 nucleotides read TGTGCCACCAGTGATACCGGGACAGGCAATGAGCAGTTCTTC. This gives the protein CATSDTGTGNEQFF.

The chain couples TRBV7-9 to TRBJ1-1; TRBD1 might be the D (6 bases). V was trimmed by 3 bases and J by 2 bases, leaving 10 bases between them. This CDR3 region has 14 residues. Germline V gene lookup returns CDR1 SEHNR and CDR2 FQNEAQ (reference sequence). The chain's CDR3 is CASSFGQINTEAFF. CDR3 DNA: TGTGCCAGCAGCTTCGGACAGATTAACACTGAAGCTTTCTTT.

The chain carries TRBV5-1 and TRBJ1-2; 7 bases agree with TRBD1. Unmatched junction bases numbered 3, after V lost 4 bases and J lost 3 bases. The V gene's germline CDR1 is SGHRS and CDR2 YFSETQ. The CDR3 covers 13 residues. CDR3 sequence reads: CASSPGQDYGYTF. DNA for the CDR3: TGCGCCAGCAGCCCCGGACAGGACTATGGCTACACCTTC.

The chain joins TRBV28 to TRBJ2-7; no reliable D call. This CDR3 comprises 17 residues. Trimming shortened V by 1 base and J by 2 bases, and 18 bases separated the two germline ends. Germline loops: CDR1 MDHEN, CDR2 SYDVKM. This CDR3 reads CASSLYPTTQSTYEQYF. The CDR3 DNA sequence: TGTGCCAGCAGTTTATACCCCACTACCCAATCGACCTACGAGCAGTACTTC.